Reported below is one T cell receptor (beta chain). PCR primers comprised 60 Vbeta and 13 Jbeta primers. Data came from immunoSEQ multiplex PCR; TCRdb stores just in-frame clones and leaves some out. The table includes under 200,000 clones, roughly 75% detected once. The data originate from a study of cytomegalovirus exposure and HLA in healthy donors. The CDR3 is made up of 14 amino acids. V lost 3 bases, J lost 3 bases, and 0 bases stayed unmatched. Germline CDR1 and CDR2: LGHNA and YSLEER. The J gene is TRBJ2-7, the V gene TRBV4-3; TRBD2 aligns across 12 bases. The sequenced material came from PBMCs. The TCR sequence derives from a female donor in good health and CMV-seronegative. The CDR3 bases are TGCGCCAGCAGCCAGGGACTAGCGGGCTACGAGCAGTACTTC. Its protein is CASSQGLAGYEQYF.